This T cell receptor (beta chain) comes out of a study of cytomegalovirus exposure and HLA in healthy donors. Study-wide results and limits: Indistinguishable V segments, including TRBV6-2 and TRBV6-3, were excluded.

This clone was observed a few times. What it binds is not known. Both 60 Vbeta primers and 13 Jbeta primers went into the PCR. Sequenced by immunoSEQ multiplex PCR; TCRdb stores in-frame clones only, minus some. This sample carries about 100,000 clones, about 9.4% of them seen once, and the ten largest clones take 5.5% to 7.5%. Trimming took 2 bases from V and 3 from J; bases not matched to a gene: 5. The V gene's germline CDR1 is MNHEY and CDR2 SVGAGI. The CDR3 consists of 15 residues. The chain has TRBV6-5 and TRBJ2-7, with 9 bases identical to TRBD1. The sequence derives from a man aged 35 to 55 in good health and CMV-seropositive. Specimen: PBMCs. As DNA, the CDR3 is TGTGCCAGCAGTTACGCCGGGACAGGGAGCTACGAGCAGTACTTC. Translated, it gives CASSYAGTGSYEQYF.